Below are 15 T cell receptor beta chains sequenced from a single sample in a study of cytomegalovirus exposure and HLA in healthy donors. PCR involved 60 Vbeta and 13 Jbeta primers. This table comes from immunoSEQ multiplex PCR, and its TCRdb copy is limited to in-frame clones, with some not included. The top ten hold roughly 1.9% of the sample, which has more than 110,000 clones, around two thirds seen once. Material: PBMCs. The receptors come from a woman aged 55-70 years in good health and CMV-seropositive.

The V gene is TRBV19, the J gene TRBJ2-5; TRBD1 agrees at 10 bases. The CDR3 consists of 17 residues. CDR1 is LNHDA, CDR2 SQIVND, per germline (reference sequence). V was pared by 3 bases and J by 4 bases, with 11 bases of the junction left unmatched. The CDR3 region has the DNA TGTGCCAGTAGTATTGGTTCCCGACAGGGGGCACGAGAGACCCAGTACTTC. It is translated as CASSIGSRQGARETQYF. The variable domain in full, completed from reference TRBV19 and TRBJ2-5, reads DGGITQSPKYLFRKEGQNVTLSCEQNLNHDAMYWYRQDPGQGLRLIYYSQIVNDFQKGDIAEGYSVSREKKESFPLTVTSAQKNPTAFYLCASSIGSRQGARETQYFGPGTRLLVL.

The V gene is TRBV5-1, the J gene TRBJ1-5; tentative D call: TRBD1 (5 bases). V dropped 0 bases and J dropped 7 bases, with 11 bases sitting between them. Germline V lookup: CDR1 SGHRS, CDR2 YFSETQ. The CDR3 contains 14 residues. Here the CDR3 reads CASSLGRAGQPQHF. The CDR3 nucleotides are TGCGCCAGCAGCTTGGGCAGGGCAGGGCAGCCCCAGCATTTT.

The rearrangement uses TRBV29-1 and TRBJ1-1; tentative D call: TRBD1 (5 bases). The germline CDR1 and CDR2 sequences are SQVTM and ANQGSEA. Trimming cost V 3 bases and J 5 bases, with 19 bases left between them. This CDR3 contains 15 residues. CDR3 sequence: CSVDTVGGGRTEAFF. CDR3 DNA sequence: TGCAGCGTTGACACTGTTGGGGGAGGTCGGACTGAAGCTTTCTTT.

The chain employs TRBV5-1 and TRBJ2-5, with D maybe TRBD1 (5 bases). The V gene's germline CDR1 is SGHRS and CDR2 YFSETQ. V lost 4 bases and J lost 2, with 9 bases in between. This CDR3 spans 13 amino acids. The CDR3 coding sequence is TGCGCCAGCAGCCCGGACACTCAAGAGACCCAGTACTTC. Protein product: CASSPDTQETQYF.

The chain joins TRBV28 to TRBJ1-4; possible D gene TRBD1, 5 bases. Trimming shortened V by 4 bases and J by 3 bases, and 12 bases separated the two germline ends. The V gene's germline CDR1 is MDHEN and CDR2 SYDVKM. This CDR3 comprises 15 residues. The CDR3, as DNA: TGTGCCAGCAGTTCTGGGGCGCGTGCTAATGAAAAACTGTTTTTT. The encoded protein is CASSSGARANEKLFF.

In its sample, this clone was seen a few times. The chain is built from TRBV15 and TRBJ2-7; 12 bases fit TRBD1. The length of the CDR3 is 14 residues. Germline V lookup: CDR1 LNHNV, CDR2 YYDKDF (reference sequence). V lost 3 bases, J lost 6 bases, and 3 bases stayed unmatched. In DNA form, the CDR3 reads TGTGCCACCAGCAGGGGACAGGGGGCTGGCGAGCAGTACTTC. It yields the protein CATSRGQGAGEQYF.

This clone was found once. The genes are TRBV27 and TRBJ1-2; D is perhaps TRBD1 (5 bases). Trimming stripped 6 bases from V and 0 bases from J, with 8 bases between. There are 13 residues in the CDR3. The germline gives CDR1 MNHEY, CDR2 SMNVEV (reference sequence). CDR3 protein: CASSLTANYGYTF. The DNA for the CDR3 is TGTGCCAGCAGCCTGACAGCTAACTATGGCTACACCTTC.

V is TRBV6-1 and J is TRBJ1-1, with D unclear. There are 12 residues in the CDR3. Deletions cut 0 bases from V and 7 bases from J, with 6 bases between. Germline CDR1 MNHNS, CDR2 SASEGT. The CDR3 DNA follows: TGTGCCAGCAGTGAAGCGGGCCTTGAAGCTTTCTTT. Translation gives CASSEAGLEAFF.

The genes are TRBV28 and TRBJ1-5; TRBD1 matches at 7 bases. Unmatched junction bases numbered 4, after V lost 7 bases and J lost 4 bases. This CDR3 has 13 residues. Germline V lookup: CDR1 MDHEN, CDR2 SYDVKM. CDR3 amino acids: CASNPQGNQPQHF. The CDR3 DNA reads TGTGCCAGCAATCCACAGGGGAATCAGCCCCAGCATTTT. Looking up the rest from reference TRBV28 and TRBJ1-5 gives the full variable domain: DVKVTQSSRYLVKRTGEKVFLECVQDMDHENMFWYRQDPGLGLRLIYFSYDVKMKEKGDIPEGYSVSREKKERFSLILESASTNQTSMYLCASNPQGNQPQHFGDGTRLSIL.

This clone was seen just once. This sequence joins TRBV7-6 and TRBJ1-2; 7 nucleotides agree with TRBD1. The CDR3 covers 14 residues. Germline CDR1 reads SGHVS; CDR2 reads FNYEAQ. Trimming cost V 4 bases and J 6 bases; bases outside gene matches: 8. This CDR3 is CASSSEPGQHGYTF. The CDR3 nucleotides read TGTGCCAGCAGCTCCGAACCGGGACAGCATGGCTACACCTTC.

V and J are TRBV28 and TRBJ1-2; 11 nucleotides match TRBD1. The length of the CDR3 is 14 residues. Germline assignment: CDR1 MDHEN and CDR2 SYDVKM. Trimming removed 5 bases from V and 5 bases from J; junction bases left unmatched: 4. The CDR3 region is CASSLGQGAYGYTF. CDR3 bases: TGTGCCAGCAGTCTTGGACAGGGGGCGTATGGCTACACCTTC.

This chain uses TRBV11-3 with TRBJ1-2; TRBD1 agrees at 9 bases. J was trimmed by 4 bases and V by 3 bases; bases with no gene match: 0. The CDR3 has 13 residues. The germline CDR1 and CDR2 sequences are SGHNT and YENEEA. Here the CDR3 reads CASSLTGGYGYTF. The CDR3 DNA reads as TGTGCCAGCAGCTTGACAGGGGGCTATGGCTACACCTTC.

The genes are TRBV7-2 and TRBJ2-7, with 9 bases aligning to TRBD1. With V trimmed by 6 bases and J by 4 bases, 7 bases remained unmatched. Germline values: CDR1 SGHTA, CDR2 FQGNSA. This CDR3 is built from 14 residues. In DNA form, the CDR3 reads TGTGCCAGCAGTCCGGGGGGACAGGGTTACGAGCAGTACTTC. Its protein product is CASSPGGQGYEQYF.

The rearrangement links TRBV19 to TRBJ1-1, with D possibly matching TRBD1 (5 bases). Trimming took off 2 bases at V and 2 bases at J, with 12 bases between the two ends. CDR1 is LNHDA, CDR2 SQIVND, per germline (reference sequence). This CDR3 spans 15 amino acids. The CDR3 DNA reads TGTGCCAGTAGTATACAAGAGGGACTAAACACTGAAGCTTTCTTT. Protein sequence: CASSIQEGLNTEAFF.

Turning to this clone: Additional DNA sequences in this sample encode the identical CDR3. V gene TRBV14 combines with J gene TRBJ2-3; 9 positions match TRBD2. This CDR3 is built from 14 residues. CDR1 and CDR2 (germline): SGHDN, FVKESK. The J segment lost 3 bases and the V segment lost 6 bases, leaving 4 bases of the junction unmatched. CDR3 residues: CASSPLAGTDTQYF. DNA of the CDR3: TGTGCCAGCAGTCCCCTAGCGGGGACAGATACGCAGTATTTT.